Below, 15 T cell receptor beta chains from the same sample are listed, as sequenced in a study of shared clonotypes between healthy human individuals (dated by TCRdb to about 2020). The library came from the immunoSEQ multiplex PCR assay. Not all clones reach the TCRdb copy of this immuneACCESS table, which keeps in-frame sequences only. Checked studies attribute under half of the gap to unresolved V genes and leave the rest unexplained. The sample contains millions of clones, 95% of them found a single time. The top ten clonotypes cover 0.1% to 0.15% of the sample. Input material: naive CD4+ T cells sorted from blood. The sample's cell subset or site label, decoded: CD45RA+ positively selected. These receptors came from a man between 18 and 35 years old in good health.

The CDR3 coding sequence is TGCGCCACCCTAAACAATGAGCAGTTCTTC. It yields the protein CATLNNEQFF. This chain uses TRBV4-3 with TRBJ2-1; D gene uncertain. The CDR3 is 10 amino acids. Germline V gene lookup returns CDR1 LGHNA and CDR2 YSLEER. V was pared by 10 bases and J by 5 bases, with 6 bases between.

This clone was counted once. V usage is TRBV7-9 and J usage is TRBJ2-1; perhaps TRBD2 as D (5 bases). Germline CDR1 and CDR2: SEHNR and FQNEAQ (reference sequence). Trimming cost V 5 bases and J 0 bases, with 23 bases left between them. This CDR3 region has 19 residues. CDR3: CASSPGRGFFISSYNEQFF. CDR3 sequence (DNA): TGTGCCAGCAGCCCAGGTCGGGGATTCTTTATTAGCTCCTACAATGAGCAGTTCTTC.

The rearrangement uses TRBV5-1 and TRBJ2-3; 14 bases align to TRBD2. Germline CDR1 SGHRS, CDR2 YFSETQ. The CDR3 totals 16 residues. The V and J ends lost 6 bases and 2 bases, in that order; junction bases with no gene match: 5. CDR3 sequence reads: CASTGTSGSPTDTQYF. The CDR3 bases are TGCGCCAGCACCGGGACTAGCGGGAGCCCCACAGATACGCAGTATTTT.

In this sample, this clone turned up once. V usage is TRBV10-3 and J usage is TRBJ1-1, with D unclear. Germline values: CDR1 ENHRY, CDR2 SYGVKD. V dropped 2 bases and J dropped 2 bases, with 9 bases sitting between them. This CDR3 has 14 amino acids. The CDR3 protein is CAISEVKGNTEAFF. The CDR3 DNA reads TGTGCCATCAGTGAGGTGAAGGGAAACACTGAAGCTTTCTTT.

This clone was counted a single time. The V gene is TRBV28, the J gene TRBJ1-2; a weak D match, TRBD1 (6 bases). This CDR3 is built from 15 residues. Trimming shortened V by 3 bases and J by 4 bases, and 15 bases separated the two germline ends. Germline CDR1 and CDR2: MDHEN and SYDVKM. CDR3 in amino acids: CASSFWAGEGYGYTF. DNA for the CDR3: TGTGCCAGCAGTTTTTGGGCAGGGGAAGGCTATGGCTACACCTTC.

Regarding this clone: The identical CDR3 is also encoded by other nucleotide sequences in the sample. The V gene is TRBV5-1, the J gene TRBJ2-5; the D is unclear. This CDR3 comprises 12 residues. Germline V lookup: CDR1 SGHRS, CDR2 YFSETQ. The germline V and J ends were trimmed by 4 bases and 5 bases, with 9 bases remaining between them. The DNA of the CDR3 is TGCGCCAGCAGCCTACAAGGGGAGACCCAGTACTTC. It encodes CASSLQGETQYF.

V usage is TRBV30 and J usage is TRBJ2-1; no firm D call. From germline, CDR1 is GTSNPN and CDR2 SVGIG (reference sequence). Trimming pared 0 bases from V and 0 bases from J, leaving 9 bases between. This CDR3 has 15 residues. CDR3 sequence (DNA): TGTGCCTGGAGTGTAATGGAGAGCTCCTACAATGAGCAGTTCTTC. Its translation is CAWSVMESSYNEQFF.

V usage is TRBV6-6 and J usage is TRBJ1-5; weak D call: TRBD1 (5 bases). CDR1 and CDR2 (germline): MNHNY, SVGAGI (reference sequence). This CDR3 contains 14 residues. The V end lost 2 bases, the J end lost 5 bases, and 10 bases lay between the germline ends. CDR3 loop: CASSYKQGDQPQHF. As DNA, the CDR3 is TGTGCCAGCAGTTACAAGCAGGGCGATCAGCCCCAGCATTTT.

This clone was observed once. The J gene is TRBJ2-5, the V gene TRBV7-2, with TRBD2 matching 9 bases. V lost 0 bases, J lost 1 base, and 9 bases stayed unmatched. This CDR3 contains 18 residues. Germline CDR1 SGHTA, CDR2 FQGNSA. CDR3 sequence reads: CASSLALSAGGRQETQYF. The CDR3 DNA reads TGTGCCAGCAGCTTAGCGCTCAGTGCGGGAGGGCGCCAAGAGACCCAGTACTTC.

The chain joins TRBV6-6 to TRBJ1-2, with 9 nucleotides matching TRBD1. Germline-derived CDR1 and CDR2 are MNHNY and SVGAGI (reference sequence). The junction had 5 bases not matched to a gene; V was cut back by 2 bases and J by 4 bases. The CDR3 is 15 residues long. The CDR3 DNA follows: TGTGCCAGCAGTTACGGTACAGGGGGCGGCTATGGCTACACCTTC. Translating it yields CASSYGTGGGYGYTF.

Points on this clone: The same CDR3 is also encoded by other DNA sequences in this sample. The chain couples TRBV5-4 to TRBJ1-6, with D maybe TRBD1 (6 bases). CDR3 length: 15 amino acids. Per germline, CDR1 SGHNT and CDR2 YYREEE (reference sequence). The ends were cut back, 4 bases at V and 0 bases at J, with 8 bases in the middle. In DNA form, the CDR3 reads TGTGCCAGCAGCCCGGACAGCTCCTATAATTCACCCCTCCACTTT. Protein: CASSPDSSYNSPLHF. Variable domain in full (rest from reference TRBV5-4 and TRBJ1-6): ETGVTQSPTHLIKTRGQQVTLRCSSQSGHNTVSWYQQALGQGPQFIFQYYREEENGRGNFPPRFSGLQFPNYSSELNVNALELDDSALYLCASSPDSSYNSPLHFGNGTRLTVT.

The CDR3 DNA is TGTGCCAGCATGGACAGGGGGCAAGGAGAGCAGTACTTC. It yields the protein CASMDRGQGEQYF. The V gene is TRBV2, the J gene TRBJ2-7; 11 bases match TRBD1. Losses at the gene ends were 7 bases for V and 7 bases for J; bases not matched to a gene: 6. CDR1 is SNHLY, CDR2 FYNNEI, per germline. CDR3 length equals 13 residues.

The rearrangement uses TRBV2 and TRBJ2-7, with a weak D call TRBD1 (5 bases). CDR1 is SNHLY, CDR2 FYNNEI, per germline. Deletions cut 4 bases from V and 7 bases from J, with 14 bases between. CDR3 size: 13 residues. CDR3 protein: CASSAEAQGEQYF. For the CDR3, the DNA is TGTGCCAGCAGTGCTGAGGCCCAGGGAGAGCAGTACTTC.

V and J are TRBV5-1 and TRBJ2-1, with 8 bases that match TRBD2. The germline CDR1 and CDR2 sequences are SGHRS and YFSETQ. CDR3 length: 14 amino acids. The junction had 6 bases not matched to a gene; V was cut back by 5 bases and J by 5 bases. CDR3 nucleotide sequence: TGCGCCAGCAGGAGCGGGAGTGCGGACAATGAGCAGTTCTTC. It yields the protein CASRSGSADNEQFF.

Concerning this clone itself: Other DNA sequences in the sample encode the same CDR3. The CDR3 region is CASSYSGRSYEQYF. The CDR3 nucleotides are TGTGCCAGCAGTTATTCGGGCAGGTCTTACGAGCAGTACTTC. V gene TRBV6-5 combines with J gene TRBJ2-7; unclear D gene. Germline values: CDR1 MNHEY, CDR2 SVGAGI. V lost 3 bases, J lost 4 bases, and 13 bases lay in between. The CDR3 contains 14 residues.